This TCR beta chain was identified in a study of T cells in Graves' hyperthyroidism and ophthalmopathy. Whole-study results and caveats: The model foresaw ophthalmopathy a median roughly 6.6 months prior to onset. A model of 13 V-J features distinguished ophthalmopathy from stable hyperthyroidism.

Patients with uncontrolled infections, other autoimmune diseases, pregnancy or lactation were excluded. Template material for amplifying TCR beta CDR3 regions consisted of RNA transcripts. The HTBI primer set served for first-round RT-PCR of the TCR CDR3. Using its own MiXCR run on the multiplex PCR reads, TCRdb lists one record per CDR3 protein. Of nearly 750,000 distinct CDR3 sequences in the sample, roughly a third were seen once. This clonotype was found a few times. The antigen is unknown. This receptor was obtained from a woman between 40 and 50 years old with Graves' hyperthyroidism. Source material: blood.

Written as DNA, the CDR3 is TGTGCCAGCAGTCCTAGACTCCCTGGAAACACCATATATTTT. Translation gives CASSPRLPGNTIYF. V usage is TRBV12-3 or TRBV12-4 and J usage is TRBJ1-3; D is unresolved. The CDR3 runs to 14 residues. V lost 5 bases and J lost 2, with 10 bases in between.